Shown below are 27 T cell receptor beta chains from a single sample sequenced in a study of blood T cells in healthy people across ages. Through a sample-barcoded 5' primer and a J-beta primer mix, a second PCR was run for roughly 6 to 12 cycles. TCRdb reprocessed the 5' RACE reads with MiXCR, giving one entry per CDR3 protein. The data show roughly 410,000 distinct CDR3 sequences, with roughly half seen just once and roughly 51% held by the top ten. Source material: blood. Receptors were obtained from a man in his fifties or sixties in good health.

With respect to this clonotype: At one of its ends the junction is not consistent with the germline gene, which may arise from a read error. V is TRBV6-1 and J is TRBJ2-1; D might be TRBD1 (6 bases). This CDR3 spans 13 amino acids. Germline loops: CDR1 MNHNS, CDR2 SASEGT. The CDR3 DNA is TGTGCCAGCAGTCAAGCTAGGGGGAGTGAGCAGTTCTTC. Its translation: CASSQARGSEQFF.

J is TRBJ2-5 and V is TRBV29-1, with D tentatively TRBD1 or TRBD2 (6 bases each). The end of the DNA is better explained by TRBJ2-7, so the J call may be wrong. This CDR3 spans 15 amino acids. CDR1 and CDR2 (germline): SQVTM, ANQGSEA. The CDR3 loop is CSVDGVGGLAYEQYF. The CDR3, as DNA: TGCAGCGTTGACGGGGTAGGGGGGCTCGCCTACGAGCAGTACTTC.

The rearrangement links TRBV7-2 to TRBJ2-7, with D unresolved. CDR1 and CDR2 from the germline V gene are SGHTA and FQGNSA. This CDR3 has 13 residues. The V gene lost 11 bases and the J gene lost 0 bases, with 14 bases spanning the gap. In DNA, the CDR3 is TGTGCCTCGAGACCAAGGAGCTCCTACGAGCAGTACTTC. Translated, it gives CASRPRSSYEQYF.

This chain connects TRBV7-8 to TRBJ1-2; D gene unclear. V shed 3 bases and J shed 7 bases, with 9 bases lying between them. The germline V gene has CDR1 SGHVS and CDR2 FQNEAQ. The CDR3 consists of 12 residues. The CDR3 bases are TGTGCCAGCAGCTTTGGTAGTGGTGGCTACACCTTC. Translation: CASSFGSGGYTF.

DNA of the CDR3: TGCAGTGCTAGTTCTGGGGAACAGTCTGGTAGCGAGCAGTACTTC. Protein sequence: CSASSGEQSGSEQYF. This chain joins TRBV20-1 and TRBJ2-7; D unclear. The V end was cut by 3 bases, the J end by 6 bases, with 21 bases between. This CDR3 has 15 residues. CDR1 is DFQATT and CDR2 is SNEGSKA in the germline V gene (reference sequence).

Remarks on this clonotype: One end of the junction is discordant with germline, which a read error may explain. The gene calls are TRBV6-2 or TRBV6-3 and TRBJ1-1, with D tentatively TRBD1 (6 bases). The CDR3 runs 14 residues. The germline V gene encodes CDR1 MNHEY and CDR2 SVGEGT. CDR3 coding DNA: TGTGCCAGCAGCCAGACAGGAGAGAACACTGGAGCTTTCTTT. Amino acids: CASSQTGENTGAFF.

The chain couples TRBV29-1 to TRBJ2-7, with D perhaps TRBD1 or TRBD2 (5 bases each). The CDR3 is made up of 13 amino acids. With 3 bases removed from V and 2 bases from J, the gap between germline ends came to 11 bases. Per the germline V gene, CDR1 is SQVTM and CDR2 is ANQGSEA. CDR3 in DNA: TGCAGCGTTGATGCTGGGACCCCCTACGAGCAGTACTTC. Translation gives CSVDAGTPYEQYF.

This clonotype was counted a few times. V is TRBV6-2 or TRBV6-3 and J is TRBJ2-5; 7 bases align to TRBD2. The germline gives CDR1 MNHEY, CDR2 SVGEGT. Trimming took 5 bases from V and 3 from J; bases not matched to a gene: 12. The CDR3 has 16 residues. CDR3 sequence (DNA): TGTGCCAGCAGTAGACCTAGCGGCCGGGCGGAAGAGACCCAGTACTTC. This sequence encodes CASSRPSGRAEETQYF.

V and J are TRBV6-5 and TRBJ2-5; 11 bases are shared with TRBD1. The trim removed 6 bases at V and 4 bases at J, leaving 7 bases unmatched. Germline values: CDR1 MNHEY, CDR2 SVGAGI. This CDR3 is 15 amino acids long. In nucleotides, the CDR3 is TGTGCCAGCAGACCCGGGACAGGGGGGAGAGAGACCCAGTACTTC. Amino acid sequence: CASRPGTGGRETQYF.

V is TRBV7-3 and J is TRBJ2-4; TRBD1 matches 9 bases. TRBJ2-5 matches the DNA end more closely, so the J call is doubtful. Germline V gene lookup returns CDR1 SGHTA and CDR2 FQGTGA. The CDR3 is made up of 14 amino acids. In nucleotides, the CDR3 is TGTGCCAGCGGTGAAACAGGGGGCGAAGAGACCCAGTACTTC. This gives the protein CASGETGGEETQYF.

This clonotype was seen repeatedly, ten times or more. The chain combines TRBV27 with TRBJ1-2; the match to TRBD1 covers 7 bases. The CDR3 totals 15 residues. Germline CDR1 and CDR2: MNHEY and SMNVEV (reference sequence). With 8 bases clipped from V and 0 bases from J, the junction kept 9 bases outside the gene matches. The CDR3 loop reads CASARDSPANYGYTF. The CDR3 DNA follows: TGTGCCAGCGCAAGGGACAGCCCTGCTAACTATGGCTACACCTTC.

The rearrangement joins TRBV6-1 to TRBJ2-3, with D perhaps matching TRBD1 (6 bases). Trimming pared 9 bases from V and 0 bases from J, leaving 22 bases between. Germline V lookup: CDR1 MNHNS, CDR2 SASEGT. CDR3 size: 17 residues. CDR3 amino acids: CASNFRVDRISTDTQYF. The CDR3 nucleotides read TGTGCCAGTAATTTCCGGGTGGACAGAATTAGCACAGATACGCAGTATTTT.

To note about this clonotype: Compared with germline, one end of the junction differs, possibly owing to a read error. The J gene is TRBJ2-1, the V gene TRBV12-3 or TRBV12-4, with 7 bases identical to TRBD1. The CDR3 spans 16 residues. The CDR3 DNA reads as TGTGCCGGCAGAGTCGCAGGGGGTACCTTCTGCAATGAGCAGTTCTTC. The encoded protein is CAGRVAGGTFCNEQFF.

This clonotype was seen just once. The chain couples TRBV6-5 to TRBJ2-1, with a possible D match to TRBD2 (6 bases). The CDR3 is 14 residues long. The V and J ends lost 8 bases and 2 bases respectively, with 13 bases between them. The germline gives CDR1 MNHEY, CDR2 SVGAGI. CDR3 nucleotides: TGTGCCAGCGGGGGGACTGGCCCCTACAATGAGCAGTTCTTC. Amino acid sequence: CASGGTGPYNEQFF.

In its sample, this clonotype was seen many times. V and J are TRBV6-2 or TRBV6-3 and TRBJ2-1; tentatively, D is TRBD2 (6 bases). Germline loops: CDR1 MNHEY, CDR2 SVGEGT. Trimming cost V 10 bases and J 2 bases, with 12 bases left between them. The CDR3 is 13 amino acids. The CDR3 sequence is CAIGLQPYNEQFF. CDR3 sequence (DNA): TGTGCCATCGGACTACAACCCTACAATGAGCAGTTCTTC.

The V and J genes are TRBV30 and TRBJ2-3; maybe TRBD2 (5 bases). CDR1 and CDR2 (germline): GTSNPN, SVGIG (reference sequence). This CDR3 is built from 13 residues. The V and J ends lost 1 base and 8 bases respectively, with 13 bases between them. The CDR3 nucleotides are TGTGCCTGGAGTGACCGGGGATTGGGTACGCAGTATTTT. It yields the protein CAWSDRGLGTQYF.

A few counts support this clonotype. The V call is TRBV20-1, the J call TRBJ2-1; D may correspond to TRBD1 or TRBD2 (7 bases each). V lost 0 bases to trimming and J lost 3 bases, with 12 bases between them. The CDR3 has 15 residues. Germline V CDR1 and CDR2: DFQATT, SNEGSKA (reference sequence). The CDR3 nucleotides read TGCAGTGCTAGAGAGACAGGGAGGGACTACAATGAGCAGTTCTTC. The encoded protein is CSARETGRDYNEQFF.

V usage is TRBV7-2 and J usage is TRBJ2-3; weak D call: TRBD2 (6 bases). In germline, CDR1 is SGHTA, CDR2 FQGNSA. The CDR3 has 16 amino acids. V lost 0 bases to trimming and J lost 0 bases, with 10 bases between them. The CDR3, as DNA: TGTGCCAGCAGCTTAGCGGCGGGACGAAGCACAGATACGCAGTATTTT. This sequence encodes CASSLAAGRSTDTQYF.

The V and J genes are TRBV4-1 and TRBJ2-1; D is perhaps TRBD2 (6 bases). The CDR3 is 24 residues long. V lost 4 bases to trimming and J lost 4 bases, with 41 bases between them. CDR1 and CDR2 from the germline V gene are MGHRA and YSYEKL. CDR3 sequence: CASSPKTGTAGRLVGAGLYNEQFF. The CDR3 region has the DNA TGCGCCAGCAGCCCTAAGACCGGGACCGCTGGGAGACTAGTGGGAGCGGGCCTTTACAATGAGCAGTTCTTC.

The sample holds many counts of this clonotype. V gene TRBV15 combines with J gene TRBJ2-1; TRBD2 agrees at 12 bases. The CDR3 loop spans 16 amino acids. Germline assignment: CDR1 LNHNV and CDR2 YYDKDF (reference sequence). V was pared by 2 bases and J by 7 bases, with 6 bases of the junction left unmatched. The CDR3 DNA follows: TGTGCCACCAGCAGACCTAGCGGGAGGGCCGGGAATGAGCAGTTCTTC. Translating it yields CATSRPSGRAGNEQFF.

This clonotype was seen at least ten times. The rearrangement joins TRBV6-2 or TRBV6-3 to TRBJ1-2; perhaps TRBD1 as D (5 bases). Germline values: CDR1 MNHEY, CDR2 SVGEGT. This CDR3 is 14 amino acids long. Deletions cut 6 bases from V and 4 bases from J, with 15 bases between. The chain's CDR3 is CASSPSGTVYGYTF. CDR3 in DNA: TGTGCCAGCAGCCCCTCCGGGACGGTCTATGGCTACACCTTC.

The CDR3 DNA follows: TGTGCCAGCGGGGCGCGGAATACGCAGTATTTT. Translated: CASGARNTQYF. The J gene is TRBJ2-3, the V gene TRBV7-3, with a weak D call TRBD1 (5 bases). Germline V CDR1 and CDR2: SGHTA, FQGTGA. The CDR3 sequence is 11 residues long. V lost 8 bases and J lost 7, with 10 bases in between.

The chain is built from TRBV6-5 and TRBJ1-1; D uncertain. Trimming removed 0 bases at V and 4 bases at J, with 12 bases between. The CDR3 has 15 amino acids. Germline assignment: CDR1 MNHEY and CDR2 SVGAGI. CDR3 protein: CASSYSTSSGTEAFF. CDR3 DNA sequence: TGTGCCAGCAGTTACTCGACCTCCTCGGGCACTGAAGCTTTCTTT.

There are a few counts of this clonotype. The chain recombines TRBV6-2 or TRBV6-3 with TRBJ2-7; D uncertain. The V gene's germline CDR1 is MNHEY and CDR2 SVGEGT. This CDR3 region has 14 residues. Trimming left V 6 bases short and J 2 bases short, with 14 bases between. The CDR3: CASRLVSLTYEQYF. CDR3 bases: TGTGCCAGCAGATTGGTTTCCCTAACCTACGAGCAGTACTTC.

This clonotype was seen more than once but under ten times. J is TRBJ2-6 and V is TRBV7-2; D is uncertain. The germline V and J ends were trimmed by 2 bases and 1 base, with 12 bases remaining between them. This CDR3 is built from 17 residues. Germline CDR1 is SGHTA and CDR2 is FQGNSA. The CDR3 is CASSLTQIGSGANVLTF. DNA for the CDR3: TGTGCCAGCAGCTTAACCCAAATAGGGTCTGGGGCCAACGTCCTGACTTTC.

The V gene is TRBV5-1, the J gene TRBJ2-7; 9 bases are a match to TRBD2. In germline, CDR1 is SGHRS, CDR2 YFSETQ. CDR3 length: 16 amino acids. The V and J ends lost 4 bases and 0 bases, in that order; junction bases with no gene match: 8. The CDR3 is CASSIISGGSSYEQYF. CDR3 DNA sequence: TGCGCCAGCAGCATTATTAGCGGGGGATCCTCCTACGAGCAGTACTTC.

This clonotype was seen a single time. The V and J genes are TRBV4-1 and TRBJ2-4; 11 positions agree with TRBD1. Matching the DNA end better, TRBJ2-7 makes the J call doubtful. Germline lookup yields CDR1 MGHRA and CDR2 YSYEKL. The CDR3 consists of 15 residues. CDR3 coding DNA: TGCGCCAGCAGCCAGATGGGACAGGGGGTGTACGAGCAGTACTTC. Translating it yields CASSQMGQGVYEQYF.